What follows are 25 T cell receptor beta chains derived from one specimen sequenced in a study of blood T cell repertoires in COVID-19. Profiling relied on immunoSEQ multiplex PCR, and the TCRdb table lists in-frame clones only, not all of them. In the table there are some 200,000 clones, 85% to 90% of which are singletons. The specimen sequenced was PBMCs or T cells enriched from blood (not recorded which). The receptor source for this set is a woman younger than 30 in a cohort exposed to, infected with or recovered from COVID-19 (not recorded which).

V is TRBV28 and J is TRBJ1-5; 7 bases match TRBD1. Germline V gene lookup returns CDR1 MDHEN and CDR2 SYDVKM. The junction had 9 bases not matched to a gene; V was cut back by 5 bases and J by 5 bases. The CDR3 runs 15 residues. The CDR3 here is CASSEDRNLHQPQHF. The DNA for the CDR3 is TGTGCCAGCAGTGAGGACAGGAACCTCCATCAGCCCCAGCATTTT.

The J gene is TRBJ2-5, the V gene TRBV29-1; perhaps TRBD1 as D (6 bases). V was pared by 7 bases and J by 1 base, with 16 bases between. The CDR3 totals 14 residues. Germline lookup yields CDR1 SQVTM and CDR2 ANQGSEA. This chain's CDR3 is CSGGRVPLQETQYF. As DNA, the CDR3 is TGCAGCGGGGGGCGGGTGCCCCTCCAAGAGACCCAGTACTTC.

This chain connects TRBV10-3 to TRBJ2-5; 7 bases are a match to TRBD2. The trim removed 10 bases at V and 1 base at J, leaving 9 bases unmatched. The CDR3 runs 14 residues. The germline V gene has CDR1 ENHRY and CDR2 SYGVKD. The CDR3 loop is CATAESGAQETQYF. CDR3 in DNA: TGTGCCACAGCTGAGAGCGGGGCCCAAGAGACCCAGTACTTC.

The chain couples TRBV9 to TRBJ2-7; D gene ambiguous. The CDR3 is 16 amino acids. Trimming pared 3 bases from V and 0 bases from J, leaving 16 bases between. The germline gives CDR1 SGDLS, CDR2 YYNGEE. The CDR3 protein is CASSAHQLDNSYEQYF. The CDR3 region has the DNA TGTGCCAGCAGCGCCCATCAACTTGACAACTCCTACGAGCAGTACTTC.

This clone was detected once. The V and J genes are TRBV12-2 and TRBJ1-5; the D segment call TRBD1 is taken from the table without a DNA check. TRBV12-2 represents a pseudogene. This CDR3 spans 14 amino acids. This CDR3 reads CASRFIPPGHSQHF. Written as DNA, the CDR3 is TGTGCAAGTCGCTTTATCCCCCCGGGACACTCCCAGCATTTT.

The V and J genes are TRBV13 and TRBJ1-2; D might be TRBD1 (5 bases). V gave up 1 base and J gave up 0 bases, with 9 bases separating them. CDR3 length equals 15 residues. Germline V lookup: CDR1 PRHDT, CDR2 FYEKMQ (reference sequence). CDR3 amino acids: CASSLDRYTNYGYTF. The DNA of the CDR3 is TGTGCCAGCAGCTTAGACAGGTACACTAACTATGGCTACACCTTC.

The chain carries TRBV5-1 and TRBJ1-1; the match to TRBD1 covers 10 bases. The CDR3 runs 17 residues. After removal of 2 bases from V and 5 bases from J, the junction contained 12 bases not matched to a gene. Germline CDR1 and CDR2: SGHRS and YFSETQ. CDR3 bases: TGCGCCAGCAGCTTATCATGGGACAGGGGAATTTTTACTGAAGCTTTCTTT. Its translation: CASSLSWDRGIFTEAFF.

Only a few counts were recorded for this clone. The chain has TRBV4-1 and TRBJ1-5; D perhaps matches TRBD1 (6 bases). Germline V gives CDR1 MGHRA, CDR2 YSYEKL. The CDR3 length is 13 residues. Trimming shortened V by 4 bases and J by 7 bases, and 11 bases separated the two germline ends. The DNA for the CDR3 is TGCGCCAGCAGCCCGGAGGGGGGGCAGCCCCAGCATTTT. This translates into CASSPEGGQPQHF.

This rearrangement joins TRBV27 to TRBJ2-1; 10 bases align to TRBD2. V trimming: 5 bases; J trimming: 2 bases; junction bases outside the gene matches: 9. The CDR3 length is 17 residues. Germline-derived CDR1 and CDR2 are MNHEY and SMNVEV (reference sequence). The CDR3 reads CASSPVIAGGPYNEQFF. The CDR3 DNA reads TGTGCCAGCAGTCCGGTAATAGCGGGAGGCCCCTACAATGAGCAGTTCTTC.

The genes are TRBV4-1 and TRBJ2-7; 7 bases line up with TRBD2. Germline V gene lookup returns CDR1 MGHRA and CDR2 YSYEKL. This CDR3 is built from 15 residues. V lost 1 base and J lost 2; bases outside the gene matches: 5. In DNA form, the CDR3 reads TGCGCCAGCAGCCAAGTTGCGGGGGATACCTACGAGCAGTACTTC. Protein sequence: CASSQVAGDTYEQYF.

The genes are TRBV14 and TRBJ2-6, with D tentatively TRBD2 (5 bases). V lost 4 bases to trimming and J lost 1 base, with 11 bases between them. Germline lookup yields CDR1 SGHDN and CDR2 FVKESK. There are 16 residues in the CDR3. CDR3 DNA: TGTGCCAGCAGCCCTCGGACTTGGTCTGGGGCCAACGTCCTGACTTTC. Translated: CASSPRTWSGANVLTF.

The chain couples TRBV6-5 to TRBJ1-4, with no clear D. V was shortened by 10 bases and J by 4 bases, with 13 bases between the two germline ends. CDR3 size: 13 residues. Germline V gene sequence: CDR1 MNHEY, CDR2 SVGAGI. The CDR3 nucleotides read TGTGCCACGAAACAGACCTTTAATGAAAAACTGTTTTTT. Translating gives CATKQTFNEKLFF.

The chain joins TRBV2 to TRBJ1-4; no clear D. The V gene's germline CDR1 is SNHLY and CDR2 FYNNEI. Trimming took 7 bases from V and 8 from J, leaving 14 bases between them. This CDR3 has 13 amino acids. The CDR3 bases are TGTGCCAGCAATTTTCGCTGGGAGGAAAAACTGTTTTTT. Translation gives CASNFRWEEKLFF. Variable domain in full (rest from reference TRBV2 and TRBJ1-4): EPEVTQTPSHQVTQMGQEVILRCVPISNHLYFYWYRQILGQKVEFLVSFYNNEISEKSEIFDDQFSVERPDGSNFTLKIRSTKLEDSAMYFCASNFRWEEKLFFGSGTQLSVL.

The genes are TRBV7-6 and TRBJ2-5; 7 positions match TRBD1. The CDR3 has 15 residues. Germline V gene sequence: CDR1 SGHVS, CDR2 FNYEAQ. Trimming at V came to 5 bases and at J to 5 bases, leaving 11 bases not matched to a gene. Here the CDR3 reads CASSANRGLGETQYF. CDR3 bases: TGTGCCAGCAGCGCCAACAGGGGTCTTGGGGAGACCCAGTACTTC.

J is TRBJ2-1 and V is TRBV7-9, with TRBD2 matching 9 bases. V was clipped by 5 bases and J by 5 bases; unmatched bases: 4. Germline V gene data show CDR1 as SEHNR and CDR2 as FQNEAQ (reference sequence). The CDR3 contains 14 residues. The DNA for the CDR3 is TGTGCCAGCAGCCTGGGACTAGCTCACAATGAGCAGTTCTTC. This sequence encodes CASSLGLAHNEQFF.

The chain uses TRBV6-5 and TRBJ2-2; a weak D match, TRBD2 (6 bases). Trimming pared 7 bases from V and 7 bases from J, leaving 19 bases between. The CDR3 length is 15 residues. Germline CDR1 MNHEY, CDR2 SVGAGI. As DNA, the CDR3 is TGTGCCAGCATGCCCCGGGGACTCGGGGGCGGGGAGCTGTTTTTT. This gives the protein CASMPRGLGGGELFF.

In DNA form, the CDR3 reads TGTGCCAGCAGCCGGGGGGCTGAGCAGTTCTTC. This gives the protein CASSRGAEQFF. The J gene is TRBJ2-1, the V gene TRBV11-2; tentative D call: TRBD2 (7 bases). The CDR3 consists of 11 residues. Per germline, CDR1 SGHAT and CDR2 FQNNGV. V lost 5 bases and J lost 9, with 8 bases in between.

CDR3 sequence reads: CASSLWGPGYEQYF. CDR3 in DNA: TGTGCCAGCAGCTTGTGGGGGCCGGGCTACGAGCAGTACTTC. The gene calls are TRBV5-6 and TRBJ2-7; D might be TRBD1 (6 bases). Deletions cut 1 base from V and 3 bases from J, with 11 bases between. Germline-derived CDR1 and CDR2 are SGHDT and YYEEEE. The CDR3 is 14 amino acids.

The chain couples TRBV4-2 to TRBJ2-7, with D possibly being TRBD2 (5 bases). The V end was cut by 1 base, the J end by 2 bases, with 15 bases between. Looked up from germline, CDR1 is LGHNA and CDR2 is YNFKEQ. The CDR3 consists of 16 residues. The CDR3 here is CASSQGYISDPYEQYF. Here the CDR3 DNA reads TGTGCCAGCAGCCAAGGATATATTAGCGATCCCTACGAGCAGTACTTC.

This chain uses TRBV4-1 with TRBJ2-3; TRBD2 agrees at 9 bases. Germline V gene sequence: CDR1 MGHRA, CDR2 YSYEKL. Trimming removed 10 bases from V and 5 bases from J; junction bases left unmatched: 16. CDR3 size: 16 residues. CDR3 DNA: TGCGCCACTTCCCCGGGGGAAGCGGGAGGTATAGATACGCAGTATTTT. Translated: CATSPGEAGGIDTQYF.

This chain joins TRBV13 and TRBJ1-1; TRBD1 matches at 8 bases. CDR1 PRHDT and CDR2 FYEKMQ come from the germline V gene (reference sequence). The CDR3 spans 14 residues. Losses at the gene ends were 4 bases for V and 0 bases for J; bases not matched to a gene: 1. The CDR3 loop is CASSSGGLNTEAFF. The CDR3 DNA sequence: TGTGCCAGCAGCTCAGGGGGCTTGAACACTGAAGCTTTCTTT.

This clone was picked up a small number of times. The chain uses TRBV25-1 and TRBJ2-1; 10 nucleotides line up with TRBD1. Per germline, CDR1 MGHDK and CDR2 SYGVNS. The CDR3 has 15 residues. Trimming removed 3 bases from V and 5 bases from J; junction bases left unmatched: 4. CDR3: CASSDTGTGDNEQFF. In DNA, the CDR3 is TGTGCCAGCAGTGATACCGGGACAGGGGACAATGAGCAGTTCTTC.

J is TRBJ1-4 and V is TRBV19, with unresolved D. CDR1 LNHDA and CDR2 SQIVND come from the germline V gene (reference sequence). V shed 9 bases and J shed 7 bases, with 15 bases lying between them. This CDR3 contains 13 residues. The CDR3 sequence: CASTRDRGEKLFF. Here the CDR3 DNA reads TGTGCCAGCACCCGAGATCGGGGTGAAAAACTGTTTTTT. Filled out from reference TRBV19 and TRBJ1-4, the complete variable domain reads DGGITQSPKYLFRKEGQNVTLSCEQNLNHDAMYWYRQDPGQGLRLIYYSQIVNDFQKGDIAEGYSVSREKKESFPLTVTSAQKNPTAFYLCASTRDRGEKLFFGSGTQLSVL.

The genes are TRBV24-1 and TRBJ2-1; 10 positions agree with TRBD2. Germline CDR1 is KGHDR and CDR2 is SFDVKD. This CDR3 is built from 15 residues. The J segment lost 5 bases and the V segment lost 5 bases, leaving 5 bases of the junction unmatched. The DNA of the CDR3 is TGTGCCACCAGTGGTTCTAGCGGGAGCAACAATGAGCAGTTCTTC. The encoded protein is CATSGSSGSNNEQFF.

The V call is TRBV7-6, the J call TRBJ2-1; D unresolved. The V end lost 2 bases, the J end lost 6 bases, and 11 bases lay between the germline ends. Germline CDR1 and CDR2: SGHVS and FNYEAQ. The CDR3 runs 14 residues. This CDR3 is CASSLFGGLNEQFF. CDR3 DNA sequence: TGTGCCAGCAGCTTATTTGGCGGCCTCAATGAGCAGTTCTTC.